This T cell receptor (beta chain) was sequenced during a study of identical twins. TCRdb analysed the 5' RACE reads with MiXCR anew, one entry per CDR3 protein. The sample records around 500,000 distinct CDR3 sequences, 13% to 15% being singletons. There are 14 residues in the CDR3. V gave up 6 bases and J gave up 5 bases; unmatched junction bases: 6. Germline-derived CDR1 and CDR2 are DFQATT and SNEGSKA (reference sequence). These data are also associated with another study on yellow fever vaccine responses in identical twins.

Sample: CD4+ T cells sorted from blood. This receptor was taken from a woman in her late teens or twenties in good health. The chain carries TRBV20-1 and TRBJ2-1; 11 bases line up with TRBD2. The CDR3 DNA sequence: TGCAGTGCGTCCGGGACTAGCGGCCACAATGAGCAGTTCTTC. Protein sequence: CSASGTSGHNEQFF.